These 25 T cell receptor beta chains came from one sample sequenced in a study of cytomegalovirus exposure and HLA in healthy donors. A multiplex PCR was run with 60 Vbeta primers and 13 Jbeta primers. Sequencing used immunoSEQ multiplex PCR; TCRdb keeps in-frame clones, though not all of them. Here the sample spans approximately 100,000 clones, 79% being singletons. The sequencing input was PBMCs. Receptor source: a woman aged 40-49 years in good health and CMV-seronegative.

This chain joins TRBV15 and TRBJ2-7, with D possibly matching TRBD1 (6 bases). The V gene lost 0 bases and the J gene lost 4 bases, with 25 bases spanning the gap. Germline assignment: CDR1 LNHNV and CDR2 YYDKDF (reference sequence). This CDR3 spans 19 amino acids. CDR3 in amino acids: CATSRDGPTGSSPFYEQYF. CDR3 DNA: TGTGCCACCAGCAGAGACGGGCCGACAGGTTCGTCGCCCTTTTACGAGCAGTACTTC. The full variable domain, with the rest looked up from reference TRBV15 and TRBJ2-7, is DAMVIQNPRYQVTQFGKPVTLSCSQTLNHNVMYWYQQKSSQAPKLLFHYYDKDFNNEADTPDNFQSRRPNTSFCFLDIRSPGLGDTAMYLCATSRDGPTGSSPFYEQYFGPGTRLTVT.

The chain employs TRBV6-6 and TRBJ2-5; 8 bases match TRBD2. This CDR3 region has 14 residues. The germline CDR1 and CDR2 sequences are MNHNY and SVGAGI (reference sequence). V lost 0 bases and J lost 4; bases outside the gene matches: 1. CDR3 loop: CASSYSLAGETQYF. Written as DNA, the CDR3 is TGTGCCAGCAGTTACTCGCTAGCGGGAGAGACCCAGTACTTC.

The rearrangement joins TRBV19 to TRBJ1-1; D perhaps matches TRBD1 (5 bases). The CDR3 loop spans 14 amino acids. V gave up 4 bases and J gave up 3 bases, with 12 bases separating them. Germline V gene lookup returns CDR1 LNHDA and CDR2 SQIVND (reference sequence). The CDR3 DNA is TGTGCCAGTAGTAAGGGTCCGGGGGACACTGAAGCTTTCTTT. Protein: CASSKGPGDTEAFF.

This clone was recorded a few times. The chain employs TRBV4-1 and TRBJ2-1; 9 bases match TRBD1. Germline CDR1 reads MGHRA; CDR2 reads YSYEKL. V gave up 6 bases and J gave up 10 bases; unmatched junction bases: 7. The CDR3 is 13 residues long. This CDR3 is CASRATGGREQFF. The CDR3, as DNA: TGCGCCAGCAGAGCTACAGGGGGCAGGGAGCAGTTCTTC.

This chain uses TRBV30 with TRBJ1-1; possible D gene TRBD1, 6 bases. V dropped 7 bases and J dropped 0 bases, with 12 bases sitting between them. Germline values: CDR1 GTSNPN, CDR2 SVGIG (reference sequence). There are 13 residues in the CDR3. CDR3 bases: TGTGCCTCTTCGACAGGAGTGAACACTGAAGCTTTCTTT. Translating gives CASSTGVNTEAFF.

The rearrangement uses TRBV2 and TRBJ2-7; 8 nucleotides agree with TRBD1. The V and J ends lost 4 bases and 4 bases, in that order; junction bases with no gene match: 6. The germline V gene encodes CDR1 SNHLY and CDR2 FYNNEI. CDR3 length: 14 amino acids. The CDR3 sequence: CASSAGGLGYEQYF. Here the CDR3 DNA reads TGTGCCAGCAGTGCAGGGGGCCTGGGATACGAGCAGTACTTC.

For this clone: Other DNA sequences in the same sample also yield this CDR3. This chain joins TRBV28 and TRBJ1-3; D perhaps matches TRBD1 (5 bases). V was trimmed by 3 bases and J by 0 bases, leaving 12 bases between them. The CDR3 totals 16 residues. The germline V gene has CDR1 MDHEN and CDR2 SYDVKM. This CDR3 is CASSLAGVSSGNTIYF. The DNA of the CDR3 is TGTGCCAGCAGTTTGGCGGGGGTGAGCTCTGGAAACACCATATATTTT.

V usage is TRBV11-2 and J usage is TRBJ1-2; tentatively, D is TRBD1 (5 bases). The CDR3 sequence is 13 residues long. Trimming pared 2 bases from V and 3 bases from J, leaving 7 bases between. Germline lookup yields CDR1 SGHAT and CDR2 FQNNGV. The CDR3 DNA reads as TGTGCCAGCAGCTTATTACAGGACTATGGCTACACCTTC. Protein: CASSLLQDYGYTF. Supplemented by reference TRBV11-2 and TRBJ1-2, the full variable domain reads EAGVAQSPRYKIIEKRQSVAFWCNPISGHATLYWYQQILGQGPKLLIQFQNNGVVDDSQLPKDRFSAERLKGVDSTLKIQPAKLEDSAVYLCASSLLQDYGYTFGSGTRLTVV.

A word on this clone: The junction does not match germline at one end; this may be a read error. The chain couples TRBV7-9 to TRBJ2-1; TRBD2 matches 8 bases. The CDR3 is 18 amino acids. Per the germline V gene, CDR1 is SEHNR and CDR2 is FQNEAQ (reference sequence). CDR3 DNA sequence: TGTTCCAGCAGCTTAGCCCGATCCGGGAGGGCTATTAACAATGAGCAGTTCTTC. As protein: CSSSLARSGRAINNEQFF.

V gene TRBV6-6 combines with J gene TRBJ2-3, with 7 bases identical to TRBD2. Trimming cost V 7 bases and J 5 bases; bases outside gene matches: 6. The germline V gene encodes CDR1 MNHNY and CDR2 SVGAGI (reference sequence). The CDR3 consists of 13 residues. CDR3 loop: CASMGGSRDTQYF. CDR3 nucleotides: TGTGCCAGCATGGGCGGGAGTAGAGATACGCAGTATTTT.

This clone was seen once. The rearrangement links TRBV28 to TRBJ2-5, with 10 bases fitting TRBD2. The CDR3 has 15 amino acids. V trimming: 3 bases; J trimming: 5 bases; junction bases outside the gene matches: 6. The germline CDR1 and CDR2 sequences are MDHEN and SYDVKM. The CDR3 loop is CASSFPLAGDETQYF. CDR3 coding DNA: TGTGCCAGCAGTTTCCCCCTAGCGGGAGATGAGACCCAGTACTTC.

CDR3 coding DNA: TGTGCCAGTAGTAAAGCCCAAGCTGGCGGGGGGGCCAATGAGCAGTTCTTC. Translation: CASSKAQAGGGANEQFF. The chain has TRBV19 and TRBJ2-1; 9 positions agree with TRBD2. With V trimmed by 4 bases and J by 6 bases, 13 bases remained unmatched. The CDR3 covers 17 residues. Germline values: CDR1 LNHDA, CDR2 SQIVND (reference sequence).

This clone was recorded a few times. V usage is TRBV19 and J usage is TRBJ1-5, with D unresolved. Per the germline V gene, CDR1 is LNHDA and CDR2 is SQIVND (reference sequence). V shed 6 bases and J shed 0 bases, with 12 bases lying between them. CDR3 size: 15 residues. The CDR3 region is CASSLPSYSNQPQHF. The CDR3 region has the DNA TGTGCCAGTAGCCTACCATCTTATAGCAATCAGCCCCAGCATTTT.

V usage is TRBV7-2 and J usage is TRBJ2-5; 16 nucleotides align to TRBD2. Germline V gives CDR1 SGHTA, CDR2 FQGNSA. The CDR3 is 18 residues long. The V and J ends lost 4 bases and 5 bases, in that order; junction bases with no gene match: 10. CDR3 DNA sequence: TGTGCCAGCAGCTCACCGGGACTAGCGGGGGGGCTCGGGGAGACCCAGTACTTC. Translation: CASSSPGLAGGLGETQYF.

The rearrangement joins TRBV9 to TRBJ1-2; 10 nucleotides line up with TRBD1. The CDR3 consists of 14 residues. V lost 4 bases and J lost 5; bases outside the gene matches: 5. The V gene's germline CDR1 is SGDLS and CDR2 YYNGEE. The CDR3 reads CASSTGTGDYGYTF. DNA for the CDR3: TGTGCCAGCAGCACCGGGACAGGGGATTATGGCTACACCTTC. The complete variable domain, with remaining parts taken from reference TRBV9 and TRBJ1-2, reads DSGVTQTPKHLITATGQRVTLRCSPRSGDLSVYWYQQSLDQGLQFLIQYYNGEERAKGNILERFSAQQFPDLHSELNLSSLELGDSALYFCASSTGTGDYGYTFGSGTRLTVV.

J is TRBJ2-5 and V is TRBV7-9; the D is unclear. V lost 5 bases to trimming and J lost 2 bases, with 6 bases between them. Germline loops: CDR1 SEHNR, CDR2 FQNEAQ (reference sequence). The CDR3 is made up of 12 amino acids. CDR3 sequence: CASSAIQETQYF. The CDR3 DNA reads as TGTGCCAGCAGCGCTATTCAAGAGACCCAGTACTTC.

The chain couples TRBV10-3 to TRBJ2-5; tentatively, D is TRBD1 (6 bases). The ends were cut back, 3 bases at V and 3 bases at J, with 11 bases in the middle. The CDR3 consists of 14 residues. Germline V gene data show CDR1 as ENHRY and CDR2 as SYGVKD. CDR3 in amino acids: CAISDDDRKETQYF. The DNA of the CDR3 is TGTGCCATCAGTGATGACGACAGGAAAGAGACCCAGTACTTC.

This chain links TRBV30 with TRBJ2-1; 11 bases map to TRBD2. The CDR3 has 14 amino acids. Germline V gene sequence: CDR1 GTSNPN, CDR2 SVGIG (reference sequence). Trimming at V came to 0 bases and at J to 9 bases, leaving 4 bases not matched to a gene. The CDR3 DNA reads TGTGCCTGGAGTGTGACTAGCGGGAAGGCTGAGCAGTTCTTC. Translated, it gives CAWSVTSGKAEQFF.

This sequence joins TRBV4-1 and TRBJ2-3, with a possible D match to TRBD1 (5 bases). Between the trimmed V and J ends, which lost 0 bases and 3 bases, there was a span of 7 bases. From germline, CDR1 is MGHRA and CDR2 YSYEKL. This CDR3 is built from 14 residues. DNA for the CDR3: TGCGCCAGCAGCCAAGAGCCAGGGACAGATACGCAGTATTTT. Its translation: CASSQEPGTDTQYF.

V and J are TRBV7-2 and TRBJ2-1; possibly TRBD2 for D (5 bases). V was pared by 7 bases and J by 8 bases, with 15 bases between. The germline V gene has CDR1 SGHTA and CDR2 FQGNSA. CDR3 size: 13 residues. In DNA, the CDR3 is TGTGCCAGCAACCTATCCCCGGGGTATGAGCAGTTCTTC. Translating gives CASNLSPGYEQFF. Using reference TRBV7-2 and TRBJ2-1 for the parts outside the CDR3, the full variable domain is GAGVSQSPSNKVTEKGKDVELRCDPISGHTALYWYRQSLGQGLEFLIYFQGNSAPDKSGLPSDRFSAERTGGSVSTLTIQRTQQEDSAVYLCASNLSPGYEQFFGPGTRLTVL.

This clone was detected a few times. The V and J genes are TRBV28 and TRBJ2-7; 9 bases are shared with TRBD2. CDR3 length equals 14 residues. The trim removed 5 bases at V and 4 bases at J, leaving 6 bases unmatched. Germline lookup yields CDR1 MDHEN and CDR2 SYDVKM. DNA of the CDR3: TGTGCCAGCAGTCAACTAGCGGGCGGGTACGAGCAGTACTTC. Its translation is CASSQLAGGYEQYF. Full variable domain (outside the CDR3, taken from reference TRBV28 and TRBJ2-7): DVKVTQSSRYLVKRTGEKVFLECVQDMDHENMFWYRQDPGLGLRLIYFSYDVKMKEKGDIPEGYSVSREKKERFSLILESASTNQTSMYLCASSQLAGGYEQYFGPGTRLTVT.

V and J are TRBV30 and TRBJ1-1; tentatively, D is TRBD1 (6 bases). Trimming left V 1 base short and J 4 bases short, with 13 bases between. Germline V lookup: CDR1 GTSNPN, CDR2 SVGIG (reference sequence). The CDR3 has 14 amino acids. DNA for the CDR3: TGTGCCTGGAGTGAAGGGGGTAGGAGCACTGAAGCTTTCTTT. Encoded protein: CAWSEGGRSTEAFF.

As regards this clone: An end of the junction differs from the germline gene, which may be a read error. The CDR3 sequence: CSSSHSRTGGNYGYTF. The CDR3, as DNA: TGTTCCAGCAGTCACTCCCGGACAGGGGGAAACTATGGCTACACCTTC. The genes are TRBV7-9 and TRBJ1-2, with 10 bases matching TRBD1. Germline values: CDR1 SEHNR, CDR2 FQNEAQ (reference sequence). This CDR3 is 16 amino acids long. The whole variable domain, filled in from reference TRBV7-9 and TRBJ1-2, reads DTGVSQNPRHKITKRGQNVTFRCDPISEHNRLYWYRQTLGQGPEFLTYFQNEAQLEKSRLLSDRFSAERPKGSFSTLEIQRTEQGDSAMYLCSSSHSRTGGNYGYTFGSGTRLTVV.

The chain combines TRBV14 with TRBJ2-2, with 7 bases fitting TRBD1. Unmatched junction bases numbered 6, after V lost 9 bases and J lost 2 bases. The CDR3 contains 14 residues. The V gene's germline CDR1 is SGHDN and CDR2 FVKESK. The chain's CDR3 is CASKQGINTGELFF. CDR3 bases: TGTGCCAGTAAACAGGGGATTAACACCGGGGAGCTGTTTTTT. Combining the CDR3 with reference TRBV14 and TRBJ2-2 gives the whole variable domain EAGVTQFPSHSVIEKGQTVTLRCDPISGHDNLYWYRRVMGKEIKFLLHFVKESKQDESGMPNNRFLAERTGGTYSTLKVQPAELEDSGVYFCASKQGINTGELFFGEGSRLTVL.

The genes are TRBV15 and TRBJ2-1; 13 bases align to TRBD2. V lost 5 bases and J lost 5; bases outside the gene matches: 9. The germline V gene has CDR1 LNHNV and CDR2 YYDKDF (reference sequence). The CDR3 sequence is 17 residues long. The CDR3 loop is CATSPTSGLAGNNEQFF. The CDR3 DNA sequence: TGTGCCACCAGCCCTACCTCGGGACTAGCGGGGAACAATGAGCAGTTCTTC.